This TCR beta chain was captured in a study of graft-versus-host responses after intestinal transplantation. The wider study: Recipients were all induced with anti-thymocyte globulin, then given tacrolimus and steroids for 3 to 4 years.

Sequenced by immunoSEQ multiplex PCR; TCRdb stores in-frame clones only, minus some. The sample contains roughly 85,000 clones, approximately 90% of which appear only once. Comments on this clone: No antigen is known for it.

The CDR3 is 12 amino acids. V shed 0 bases and J shed 6 bases, with 6 bases lying between them. Germline V CDR1 and CDR2: SGHRS, YFSETQ. Broader study findings: With peak circulating GvH clone levels came an association with early post-transplant HvG declines. Elevated graft-versus-host to host-versus-graft clonal ratios in allografts were recorded for patients with graft-donor T cell macrochimerism. Recipient marrow contained GvH clones, some of which appeared first in ileum or blood.

This sequence originates from a human donor who was the organ donor for an intestinal transplant. The sample here was unstimulated CD8+ T cells sorted from spleen or lymph node cells, taken before transplant. The chain employs TRBV5-1 and TRBJ1-2; D gene unclear. CDR3 protein: CASSLDGNGYTF. CDR3 nucleotides: TGCGCCAGCAGCTTGGATGGGAATGGCTACACCTTC.